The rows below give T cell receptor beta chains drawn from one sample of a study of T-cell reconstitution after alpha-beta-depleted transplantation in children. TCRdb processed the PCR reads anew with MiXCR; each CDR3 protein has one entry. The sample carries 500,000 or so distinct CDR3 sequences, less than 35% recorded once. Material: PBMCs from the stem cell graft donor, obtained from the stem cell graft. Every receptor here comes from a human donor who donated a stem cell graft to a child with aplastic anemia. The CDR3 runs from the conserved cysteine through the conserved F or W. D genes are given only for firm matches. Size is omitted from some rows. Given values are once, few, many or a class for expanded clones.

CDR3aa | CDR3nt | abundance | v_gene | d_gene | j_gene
CSVDNGVDGYTF | TGCAGCGTTGATAATGGGGTGGATGGCTACACCTTC | few | TRBV29-1 | NA | TRBJ1-2
CASSYRGAWQFF | TGTGCCAGCAGCTATCGGGGGGCATGGCAGTTCTTC | few | TRBV7-2 | NA | TRBJ2-1
CSARSPSEAFF | TGCAGTGCTAGATCTCCCAGTGAAGCTTTCTTT | few | TRBV20-1 | NA | TRBJ1-1
CSARLKGGADNSPLHF | TGCAGTGCTAGATTGAAGGGGGGGGCCGATAATTCACCCCTCCACTTT | few | TRBV20-1 | NA | TRBJ1-6
CASKTQPHSNQPQHF | TGTGCCAGCAAAACACAGCCCCATAGCAATCAGCCCCAGCATTTT | NA | TRBV6-2/TRBV6-3 | NA | TRBJ1-5
CASSPTSRENYGYTF | TGTGCCAGCAGCCCTACGTCTAGAGAGAACTATGGCTACACCTTC | NA | TRBV13 | NA | TRBJ1-2
CASSTPRPGTGELFF | TGTGCCAGCAGCACACCTCGCCCCGGCACCGGGGAGCTGTTTTTT | NA | TRBV4-2 | NA | TRBJ2-2
CSATWGLQETQYF | TGCAGTGCTACGTGGGGACTACAAGAGACCCAGTACTTC | NA | TRBV20-1 | TRBD2 | TRBJ2-5
CASSSSGTENQPQHF | TGTGCCAGCAGCTCCTCCGGGACTGAGAATCAGCCCCAGCATTTT | NA | TRBV7-2 | NA | TRBJ1-5
CASSPPGAPTQYF | TGTGCCAGCAGTCCGCCGGGGGCCCCAACCCAGTACTTC | few | TRBV6-1 | NA | TRBJ2-5
CSARPTSDTYNEQFF | TGCAGTGCTAGGCCGACTAGCGACACCTACAATGAGCAGTTCTTC | few | TRBV20-1 | TRBD2 | TRBJ2-1
CASSLVGFYNEQFF | TGTGCCAGCAGCTTAGTCGGGTTCTACAATGAGCAGTTCTTC | few | TRBV7-2 | NA | TRBJ2-1
CSVDVAGAVLNEQFF | TGCAGCGTGGACGTAGCGGGAGCGGTCCTCAATGAGCAGTTCTTC | NA | TRBV29-1 | TRBD2 | TRBJ2-1
CATSDLRTGGDTGELFF | TGTGCCACCAGTGATTTGCGGACAGGGGGCGACACCGGGGAGCTGTTTTTT | many | TRBV24-1 | TRBD1 | TRBJ2-2
CSASFLGGRTDTQYF | TGCAGTGCTAGTTTTCTTGGGGGGCGCACAGATACGCAGTATTTT | NA | TRBV20-1 | NA | TRBJ2-3
CSAPGRLAGTDTQYF | TGCAGTGCTCCTGGCCGGCTAGCGGGCACAGATACGCAGTATTTT | NA | TRBV20-1 | TRBD2 | TRBJ2-3
CASSVTSGSPDTQYF | TGCGCCAGCAGCGTTACTAGCGGGAGTCCGGATACGCAGTATTTT | few | TRBV5-1 | TRBD2 | TRBJ2-3
CASSLRVVKNIQYF | TGTGCCAGCAGTTTACGGGTAGTCAAAAACATTCAGTACTTC | NA | TRBV12-3/TRBV12-4 | NA | TRBJ2-4
CASRKTSGSGIQTQYF | TGTGCCAGCAGAAAAACTAGCGGGAGTGGCATACAGACCCAGTACTTC | NA | TRBV25-1 | TRBD2 | TRBJ2-5
CASSLEASGRHEQFF | TGCGCCAGCAGCTTGGAGGCTAGCGGGAGGCATGAGCAGTTCTTC | NA | TRBV5-1 | TRBD2 | TRBJ2-1
CATSDFTREGATDTQYF | TGTGCCACCAGTGATTTTACGCGGGAAGGGGCCACAGATACGCAGTATTTT | NA | TRBV24-1 | NA | TRBJ2-3
CASSPDRAYNEQFF | TGTGCCAGCAGTCCTGACAGAGCCTACAATGAGCAGTTCTTC | few | TRBV12-3/TRBV12-4 | NA | TRBJ2-1
CAIGRRAYEQYF | TGTGCCATCGGGCGGAGGGCCTACGAGCAGTACTTC | NA | TRBV10-3 | NA | TRBJ2-7
CASSRSDAGETQYF | TGTGCCAGCAGCCGCTCGGACGCCGGGGAGACCCAGTACTTC | NA | TRBV11-1 | NA | TRBJ2-5
CASSQRRGDEKLFF | TGTGCCAGCAGTCAGCGAAGGGGGGATGAAAAACTGTTTTTT | NA | TRBV6-1 | NA | TRBJ1-4
CASSRVRESGELFF | TGTGCCAGCAGTCGCGTGCGGGAGAGCGGGGAGCTGTTTTTT | NA | TRBV6-1 | TRBD2 | TRBJ2-2
CASSVQGWGYTF | TGTGCCAGCAGCGTACAGGGTTGGGGCTACACCTTC | NA | TRBV9 | NA | TRBJ1-2
CASSPGTSAPF | TGTGCCAGCAGCCCCGGGACTAGCGCACCCTTC | NA | TRBV11-2 | TRBD2 | TRBJ2-4